This TCR beta chain came from a study of T cells in Graves' hyperthyroidism and ophthalmopathy. Overall study results and limits: The model foresaw ophthalmopathy a median approximately 6.1 months prior to onset.

With respect to this clonotype: Its antigen remains unidentified. A much bigger clone sits one base away, suggesting this may be a read error.

Orbital computed tomography, thyroid ultrasound, serum thyroxine and TRAb, and clinical symptoms together informed the diagnoses. It was at first hyperthyroidism diagnosis, before any ophthalmopathy symptoms, that the blood sample was taken. The authors took PBMCs from 10 ml fresh peripheral blood. RNA transcripts served as the template for amplifying TCR beta CDR3 regions. TCR CDR3 regions were first amplified by RT-PCR with HTBI primers. A single record per CDR3 protein comes from TCRdb applying MiXCR to the multiplex PCR reads. This table has about 160,000 distinct CDR3 sequences, 9.4% appearing once. The CDR3 loop spans 10 amino acids. The ends were cut back, 6 bases at V and 8 bases at J, with 4 bases in the middle.

Sequencing was performed on blood. The TCR sequence derives from a woman aged 18-29 years with Graves' hyperthyroidism that later progressed to Graves' ophthalmopathy. The chain uses TRBV12-3 or TRBV12-4 and TRBJ2-2; D gene unclear. Here the CDR3 reads CASRGGELFF. The DNA for the CDR3 is TGTGCCAGCAGGGGGGGGGAGCTGTTTTTT.